Presented here are 28 T cell receptor beta chains from one specimen sequenced in a study of neurological immune-mediated disorders. TCRdb used MiXCR to reprocess the 5' RACE reads, holding one entry per CDR3 protein. The table shows 87,000 or so distinct CDR3 sequences, with 3% to 4% occurring only once. The sequenced sample consisted of PBMCs. The receptors come from a woman between 45 and 65 years old with multiple sclerosis.

This clonotype was observed at least ten times. The DNA for the CDR3 is TGTGCCAGCTGGAAGGGGGGGGGCCTCACCTTC. Its translation: CASWKGGGLTF. V gene TRBV12-3 or TRBV12-4 combines with J gene TRBJ1-2, with D possibly matching TRBD1 (6 bases). The CDR3 consists of 11 residues. Deletions cut 8 bases from V and 13 bases from J, with 17 bases between.

The table lists this clonotype with many counts. The chain employs TRBV10-1 and TRBJ2-2, with a possible D match to TRBD1 (6 bases). Germline-derived CDR1 and CDR2 are WNHNN and SYGVQD (reference sequence). V dropped 4 bases and J dropped 5 bases, with 14 bases sitting between them. The CDR3 totals 15 residues. This chain's CDR3 is CASSVGQGTTGELFF. CDR3 sequence (DNA): TGCGCCAGCAGTGTTGGGCAGGGGACGACCGGGGAGCTGTTTTTT.

This clonotype was picked up a small number of times. Here the CDR3 DNA reads TGCAGTGCGTTCGGGGCGGGCTATGAGCAGTTCTTC. This gives the protein CSAFGAGYEQFF. The chain links TRBV20-1 to TRBJ2-1; possibly TRBD1 or TRBD2 for D (5 bases each). The CDR3 loop spans 12 amino acids. The V gene's germline CDR1 is DFQATT and CDR2 SNEGSKA (reference sequence). V lost 6 bases and J 8 bases, leaving 14 bases between the germline ends.

This clonotype was recorded at least ten times. The junction does not match germline at one end; this may be a read error. The rearrangement links TRBV7-9 to TRBJ2-3, with TRBD2 matching over 8 bases. This CDR3 has 13 amino acids. Germline assignment: CDR1 SEHNR and CDR2 FQNEAQ (reference sequence). DNA of the CDR3: TGTGCCAGCAGCTCCTCCGGGACTAGGGCGACGCGGTTT. Translation: CASSSSGTRATRF.

In its sample, this clonotype was seen a few times. The V and J genes are TRBV19 and TRBJ1-4; D gene unclear. Germline CDR1 and CDR2: LNHDA and SQIVND (reference sequence). The CDR3 runs to 16 residues. Between the trimmed V and J ends, which lost 4 bases and 0 bases, there was a span of 12 bases. CDR3 nucleotides: TGTGCCAGTAGTACCGTCCGGAGTTCAACTAATGAAAAACTGTTTTTT. Translating it yields CASSTVRSSTNEKLFF.

This clonotype has only a few counts. The chain combines TRBV20-1 with TRBJ2-7, with D possibly being TRBD1 or TRBD2 (5 bases each). CDR1 is DFQATT and CDR2 is SNEGSKA in the germline V gene (reference sequence). The CDR3 has 13 residues. Trimming cost V 5 bases and J 7 bases, with 18 bases left between them. CDR3: CSASGAELREQYF. DNA of the CDR3: TGCAGTGCTTCCGGGGCCGAACTACGTGAGCAGTACTTC.

This clonotype was counted at least ten times. The V call is TRBV7-2, the J call TRBJ2-7, with 9 bases lining up with TRBD1. There are 16 residues in the CDR3. Germline V lookup: CDR1 SGHTA, CDR2 FQGNSA. The junction had 11 bases not matched to a gene; V was cut back by 5 bases and J by 3 bases. The chain's CDR3 is CASSGGGGQGIYEQYF. The CDR3 DNA is TGTGCCAGCAGCGGGGGAGGAGGACAGGGGATCTACGAGCAGTACTTC.

This clonotype is medium-sized in the sample. The chain is built from TRBV20-1 and TRBJ2-3; D unresolved. Trimming stripped 1 base from V and 2 bases from J, with 10 bases between. Germline V lookup: CDR1 DFQATT, CDR2 SNEGSKA (reference sequence). This CDR3 comprises 14 residues. DNA for the CDR3: TGCAGTGCTAGAGGTCCGTGGGCCACAGATACGCAGTATTTT. Translating it yields CSARGPWATDTQYF.

This clonotype was picked up many times. Sequence at one end of the junction differs from germline and may be a read error. This chain links TRBV20-1 with TRBJ1-2; D is possibly TRBD1 (6 bases). The germline gives CDR1 DFQATT, CDR2 SNEGSKA (reference sequence). The length of the CDR3 is 11 residues. This CDR3 is CSARGRGGYTF. The CDR3 DNA is TGCAGTGCGAGAGGCAGGGGTGGCTACACCTTC.

This clonotype was observed many times. This chain connects TRBV7-2 to TRBJ1-1, with a tentative D call TRBD1 (5 bases). The CDR3 extends over 14 amino acids. The germline V and J ends were trimmed by 5 bases and 5 bases, with 15 bases remaining between them. Germline V gene data show CDR1 as SGHTA and CDR2 as FQGNSA. The CDR3: CASSPPGGRTEAFF. The CDR3 DNA sequence: TGTGCCAGCAGCCCCCCCGGGGGTAGGACTGAAGCTTTCTTT.

This clonotype has at least ten counts. The gene calls are TRBV20-1 and TRBJ1-4; D is undetermined. The germline V gene has CDR1 DFQATT and CDR2 SNEGSKA (reference sequence). Trimming removed 3 bases from V and 5 bases from J, with 10 bases in between. This CDR3 has 13 amino acids. The CDR3 protein is CSASIPPNEKLFF. The CDR3 coding sequence is TGCAGTGCTAGTATTCCCCCCAATGAAAAACTGTTTTTT.

This clonotype has a count of ten or more. The V gene is TRBV29-1, the J gene TRBJ2-7, with a weak D call TRBD2 (5 bases). The germline V gene has CDR1 SQVTM and CDR2 ANQGSEA. This CDR3 comprises 13 residues. V gave up 3 bases and J gave up 0 bases, with 9 bases separating them. This CDR3 reads CSVESGSSYEQYF. DNA for the CDR3: TGCAGCGTTGAGTCGGGGAGCTCCTACGAGCAGTACTTC.

The table lists this clonotype with many counts. The gene calls are TRBV12-3 or TRBV12-4 and TRBJ2-2; D unresolved. V was cut by 7 bases and J by 6 bases, with 15 bases left in between. The CDR3 totals 14 residues. Written as DNA, the CDR3 is TGTGCCAGCATTCCCTTAGGGTCTCCCGGGGAGCTGTTTTTT. Translating it yields CASIPLGSPGELFF.

This clonotype has at least ten counts. The V and J genes are TRBV3-1 and TRBJ2-3; D may be TRBD1 (6 bases). V shed 3 bases and J shed 0 bases, with 19 bases lying between them. The CDR3 covers 18 residues. Germline V gives CDR1 LGHDT, CDR2 YNNKEL (reference sequence). CDR3 DNA: TGTGCCAGCAGCCAGGTTGGGATGAGGGGGACGAGCACAGATACGCAGTATTTT. Amino acids: CASSQVGMRGTSTDTQYF.

At least ten counts were recorded for this clonotype. The chain uses TRBV27 and TRBJ1-4, with a weak D call TRBD1 (5 bases). The CDR3 spans 15 residues. Trimming took 5 bases from V and 7 from J, leaving 17 bases between them. Germline V gives CDR1 MNHEY, CDR2 SMNVEV (reference sequence). CDR3 in DNA: TGTGCCAGCAGTCCTAGACAACAGGTAGCTGAAAAACTGTTTTTT. It specifies CASSPRQQVAEKLFF.

Many counts were recorded for this clonotype. The V gene is TRBV20-1, the J gene TRBJ2-3; D uncertain. Trimming left V 7 bases short and J 1 base short, with 15 bases between. The CDR3 is 14 residues long. Germline CDR1 reads DFQATT; CDR2 reads SNEGSKA (reference sequence). This CDR3 reads CSGSPVLRTDTQYF. The CDR3 DNA reads as TGCAGTGGATCCCCAGTTCTCCGCACAGATACGCAGTATTTT.

This clonotype was seen repeatedly, ten times or more. The chain joins TRBV5-1 to TRBJ2-5; 8 nucleotides line up with TRBD2. V lost 1 base to trimming and J lost 0 bases; unmatched junction nucleotides: 2. The germline gives CDR1 SGHRS, CDR2 YFSETQ. The CDR3 runs to 15 residues. As DNA, the CDR3 is TGCGCCAGCAGCTTGACTAGCGGTTACCAAGAGACCCAGTACTTC. Protein: CASSLTSGYQETQYF.

CDR3 protein: CSARDVRGNTGELFF. The DNA of the CDR3 is TGCAGTGCTAGAGATGTACGGGGGAACACCGGGGAGCTGTTTTTT. The rearrangement uses TRBV20-1 and TRBJ2-2; TRBD2 is a possible D gene (5 bases). In germline, CDR1 is DFQATT, CDR2 SNEGSKA (reference sequence). V lost 0 bases to trimming and J lost 1 base, with 9 bases between them. The CDR3 runs 15 residues.

This clonotype has ten or more counts. The chain recombines TRBV5-6 with TRBJ2-3, with 8 bases aligning to TRBD1. CDR1 is SGHDT and CDR2 is YYEEEE in the germline V gene. The CDR3 is 13 residues long. Losses at the gene ends were 1 base for V and 11 bases for J; bases not matched to a gene: 6. CDR3 region: CASSLPGQGKQYF. DNA of the CDR3: TGTGCCAGCAGCTTGCCTGGACAGGGCAAGCAGTATTTT.

This clonotype came up many times. V is TRBV18 and J is TRBJ2-1; D call uncertain. V gave up 8 bases and J gave up 10 bases, with 12 bases separating them. Germline assignment: CDR1 KGHSH and CDR2 LQKENI. The CDR3 extends over 11 amino acids. The DNA of the CDR3 is TGTGCCAGCCGCGAGGCGCGGGAGCAGTTCTTC. It translates to CASREAREQFF.

This clonotype has ten or more counts. The chain is built from TRBV5-4 and TRBJ2-5; D might be TRBD1 (5 bases). Trimming removed 4 bases at V and 1 base at J, with 17 bases between. Germline V gives CDR1 SGHNT, CDR2 YYREEE (reference sequence). CDR3 length: 16 residues. CDR3 in amino acids: CASSPPLRGSQETQYF. The CDR3, as DNA: TGTGCCAGCAGCCCCCCCCTAAGGGGTAGCCAAGAGACCCAGTACTTC.

This clonotype was seen at least ten times. CDR3: CASSSRPTSGQETQYF. In DNA form, the CDR3 reads TGCGCCAGCAGCTCGCGTCCCACTAGCGGGCAAGAGACCCAGTACTTC. This rearrangement joins TRBV5-1 to TRBJ2-5; 9 bases line up with TRBD2. Germline V CDR1 and CDR2: SGHRS, YFSETQ. V shed 3 bases and J 2 bases; nucleotides not matched to a gene: 8. The CDR3 runs 16 residues.

This clonotype occurred a few times. The chain combines TRBV5-5 with TRBJ2-7; D is ambiguous. The CDR3 has 13 amino acids. V gave up 1 base and J gave up 3 bases, with 8 bases separating them. CDR1 and CDR2 (germline): SGHKS, YYEKEE (reference sequence). The CDR3 nucleotides read TGTGCCAGCAGCTTGTACAGCCTCTACGAGCAGTACTTC. This gives the protein CASSLYSLYEQYF.

This clonotype was counted ten times or more. The rearrangement joins TRBV27 to TRBJ2-1, with 8 positions matching TRBD2. Looked up from germline, CDR1 is MNHEY and CDR2 is SMNVEV (reference sequence). V lost 6 bases to trimming and J lost 2 bases; unmatched junction nucleotides: 12. CDR3 size: 17 residues. CDR3 region: CASSPRYRGGPYNEQFF. CDR3 in DNA: TGTGCCAGCAGCCCACGATATCGGGGGGGCCCCTACAATGAGCAGTTCTTC.

There are many counts of this clonotype. The V and J genes are TRBV5-1 and TRBJ1-2; TRBD1 matches 11 bases. Germline V gene lookup returns CDR1 SGHRS and CDR2 YFSETQ. The trim removed 4 bases at V and 6 bases at J, leaving 8 bases unmatched. There are 15 residues in the CDR3. CDR3 sequence (DNA): TGCGCCAGCAGCGAGAGGACAGGGGGCGACGATGGCTACACCTTC. Amino acid sequence: CASSERTGGDDGYTF.

This clonotype was detected many times. The rearrangement joins TRBV15 to TRBJ1-4, with D uncertain. Trimming removed 0 bases at V and 4 bases at J, with 9 bases between. CDR3 length: 15 residues. Germline V lookup: CDR1 LNHNV, CDR2 YYDKDF (reference sequence). In DNA form, the CDR3 reads TGTGCCACCAGCAGAGATGTAGGGATTAATGAAAAACTGTTTTTT. Translating gives CATSRDVGINEKLFF.

This clonotype was recorded at least ten times. This sequence joins TRBV28 and TRBJ1-4, with 7 nucleotides matching TRBD1. The V and J ends lost 3 bases and 8 bases, in that order; junction bases with no gene match: 9. The CDR3 consists of 15 residues. CDR1 and CDR2 (germline): MDHEN, SYDVKM. CDR3 coding DNA: TGTGCCAGCAGTTTGAGATGGACAGGACAAGAAAAACTGTTTTTT. The encoded protein is CASSLRWTGQEKLFF.

This clonotype was counted many times. The gene calls are TRBV7-2 and TRBJ2-1, with D perhaps matching TRBD2 (7 bases). V was pared by 7 bases and J by 4 bases, with 17 bases between. Germline CDR1 and CDR2: SGHTA and FQGNSA. The CDR3 sequence is 15 residues long. The CDR3 is CASIQRGGRYNEQFF. CDR3 DNA: TGTGCCAGCATCCAGAGGGGGGGGAGGTACAATGAGCAGTTCTTC.